This TCR beta chain was found in a study of shared T cell receptors in the human thymus. To note about this clone: The junction and the germline gene differ at one end; a read error may be behind it.

Libraries were prepared by immunoSEQ multiplex PCR; TCRdb keeps only in-frame clonotypes and omits some of them. The sample lists more than 550,000 clones, 70% to 90% occurring once. Germline CDR1 is DFQATT and CDR2 is SNEGSKA (reference sequence). CDR3 length: 10 amino acids. In addition, the sample was reused for a study of human thymus T cells. Per that study: Donation was from healthy Finnish infants who were having corrective surgery that addressed congenital heart defects. Thymic material originated from resections removed in the course of corrective heart surgery. V and J genes seemed to be used with bias in thymic and blood repertoires.

The material sequenced was thymocytes. The chain employs TRBV20-1 and TRBJ1-3; D unclear. The TCR was taken from a girl younger than two with a congenital heart defect. The CDR3 coding sequence is TGCAGGATCAGGATTGGCTCCCCGGATTTT. As protein: CRIRIGSPDF.